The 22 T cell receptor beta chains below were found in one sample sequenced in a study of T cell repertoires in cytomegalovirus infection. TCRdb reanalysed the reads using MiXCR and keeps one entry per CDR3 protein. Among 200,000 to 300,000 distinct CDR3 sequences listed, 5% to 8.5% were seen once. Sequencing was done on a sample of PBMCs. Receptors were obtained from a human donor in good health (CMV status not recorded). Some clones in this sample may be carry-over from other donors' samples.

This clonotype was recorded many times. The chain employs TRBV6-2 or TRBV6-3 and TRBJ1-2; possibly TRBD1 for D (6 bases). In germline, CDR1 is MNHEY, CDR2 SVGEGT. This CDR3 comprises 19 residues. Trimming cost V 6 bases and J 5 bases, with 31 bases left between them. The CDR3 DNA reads TGTGCCAGCAGCCCTACCCGAATGGGGGCTCTAGGGGTCCTGTATGGCTACACCTTC. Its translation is CASSPTRMGALGVLYGYTF.

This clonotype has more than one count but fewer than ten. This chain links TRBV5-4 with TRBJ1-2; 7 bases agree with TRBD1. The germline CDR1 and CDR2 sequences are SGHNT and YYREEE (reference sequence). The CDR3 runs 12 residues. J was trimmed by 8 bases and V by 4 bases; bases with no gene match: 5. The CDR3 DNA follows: TGTGCCAGCAGCCGGGACAGCTGGGGCTACACCTTC. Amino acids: CASSRDSWGYTF.

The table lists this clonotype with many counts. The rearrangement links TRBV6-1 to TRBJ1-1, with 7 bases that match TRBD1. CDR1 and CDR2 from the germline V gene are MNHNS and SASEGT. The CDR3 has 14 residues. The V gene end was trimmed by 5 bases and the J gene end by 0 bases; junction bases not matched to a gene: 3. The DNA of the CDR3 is TGTGCCAGCAGTCAAACAGGGGTGAACACTGAAGCTTTCTTT. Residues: CASSQTGVNTEAFF.

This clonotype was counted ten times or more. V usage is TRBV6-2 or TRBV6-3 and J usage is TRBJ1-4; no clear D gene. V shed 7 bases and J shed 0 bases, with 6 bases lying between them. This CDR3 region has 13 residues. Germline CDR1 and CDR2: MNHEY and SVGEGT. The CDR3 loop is CASKRATNEKLFF. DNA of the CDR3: TGTGCCAGCAAGAGGGCAACTAATGAAAAACTGTTTTTT.

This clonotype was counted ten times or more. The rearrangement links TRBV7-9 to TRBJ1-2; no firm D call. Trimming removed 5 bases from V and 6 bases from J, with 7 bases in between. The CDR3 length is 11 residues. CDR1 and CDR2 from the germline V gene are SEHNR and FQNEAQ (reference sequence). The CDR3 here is CASSPKNGYTF. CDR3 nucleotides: TGTGCCAGCAGCCCGAAGAATGGCTACACCTTC.

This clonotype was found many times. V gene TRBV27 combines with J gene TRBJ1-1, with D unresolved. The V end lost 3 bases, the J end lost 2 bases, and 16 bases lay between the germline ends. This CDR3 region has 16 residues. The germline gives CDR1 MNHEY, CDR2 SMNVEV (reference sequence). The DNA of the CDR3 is TGTGCCAGCAGTTTTATAGGAGGGTCAAGTAACACTGAAGCTTTCTTT. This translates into CASSFIGGSSNTEAFF.

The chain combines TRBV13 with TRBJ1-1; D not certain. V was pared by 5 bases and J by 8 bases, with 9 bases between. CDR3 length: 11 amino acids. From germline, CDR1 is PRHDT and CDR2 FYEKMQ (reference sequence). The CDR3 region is CASSPRVEAFF. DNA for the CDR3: TGTGCCAGCAGCCCGCGGGTGGAAGCTTTCTTT.

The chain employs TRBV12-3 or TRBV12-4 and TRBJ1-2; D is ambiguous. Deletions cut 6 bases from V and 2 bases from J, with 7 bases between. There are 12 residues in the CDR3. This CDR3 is CASSSGNYGYTF. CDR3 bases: TGTGCCAGCAGCTCGGGCAACTATGGCTACACCTTC.

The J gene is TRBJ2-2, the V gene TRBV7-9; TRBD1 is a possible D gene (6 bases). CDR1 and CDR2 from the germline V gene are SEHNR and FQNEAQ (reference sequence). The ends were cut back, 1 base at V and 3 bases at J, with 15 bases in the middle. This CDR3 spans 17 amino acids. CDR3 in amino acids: CASSLVFRQGYTGELFF. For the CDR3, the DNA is TGTGCCAGCAGCTTAGTTTTCCGCCAGGGGTACACCGGGGAGCTGTTTTTT.

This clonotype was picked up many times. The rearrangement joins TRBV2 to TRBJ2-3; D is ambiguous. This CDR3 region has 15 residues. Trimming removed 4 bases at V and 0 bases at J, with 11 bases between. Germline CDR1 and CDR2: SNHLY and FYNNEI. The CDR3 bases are TGTGCCAGCAGTGTGGCAGATGCTAGCACAGATACGCAGTATTTT. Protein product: CASSVADASTDTQYF.

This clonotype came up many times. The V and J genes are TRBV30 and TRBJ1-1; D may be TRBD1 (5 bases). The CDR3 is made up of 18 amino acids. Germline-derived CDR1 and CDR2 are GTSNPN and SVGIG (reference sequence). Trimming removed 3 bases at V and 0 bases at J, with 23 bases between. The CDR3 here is CAWRFLGVGQKVNTEAFF. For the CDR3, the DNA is TGTGCCTGGAGGTTTTTGGGGGTAGGGCAAAAGGTGAACACTGAAGCTTTCTTT.

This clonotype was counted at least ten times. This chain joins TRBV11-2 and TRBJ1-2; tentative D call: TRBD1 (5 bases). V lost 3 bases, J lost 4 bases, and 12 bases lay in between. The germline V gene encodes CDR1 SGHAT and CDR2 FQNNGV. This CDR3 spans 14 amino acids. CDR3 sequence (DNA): TGTGCCAGCAGCTTTAAGCCGGGGGGCTATGGCTACACCTTC. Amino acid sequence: CASSFKPGGYGYTF. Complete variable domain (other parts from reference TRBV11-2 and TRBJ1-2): EAGVAQSPRYKIIEKRQSVAFWCNPISGHATLYWYQQILGQGPKLLIQFQNNGVVDDSQLPKDRFSAERLKGVDSTLKIQPAKLEDSAVYLCASSFKPGGYGYTFGSGTRLTVV.

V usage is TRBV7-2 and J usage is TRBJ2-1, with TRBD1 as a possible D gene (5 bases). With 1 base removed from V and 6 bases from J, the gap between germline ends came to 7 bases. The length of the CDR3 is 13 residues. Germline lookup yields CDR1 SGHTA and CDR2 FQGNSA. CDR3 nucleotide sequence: TGTGCCAGCAGCTTAGACAGGTTCAATGAGCAGTTCTTC. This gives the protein CASSLDRFNEQFF.

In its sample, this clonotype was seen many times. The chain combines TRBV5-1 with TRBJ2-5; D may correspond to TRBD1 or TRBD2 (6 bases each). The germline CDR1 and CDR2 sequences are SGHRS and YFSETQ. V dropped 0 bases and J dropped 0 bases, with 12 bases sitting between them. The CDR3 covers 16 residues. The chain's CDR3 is CASSLGGGRNQETQYF. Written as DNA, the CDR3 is TGCGCCAGCAGCTTGGGAGGGGGGAGAAACCAAGAGACCCAGTACTTC.

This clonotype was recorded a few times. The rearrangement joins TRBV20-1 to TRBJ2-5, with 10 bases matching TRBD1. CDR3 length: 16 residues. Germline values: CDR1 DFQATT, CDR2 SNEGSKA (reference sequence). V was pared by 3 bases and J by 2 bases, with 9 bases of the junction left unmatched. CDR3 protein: CSASPRDRGHQETQYF. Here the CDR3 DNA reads TGCAGTGCTAGCCCCCGGGACAGGGGACATCAAGAGACCCAGTACTTC.

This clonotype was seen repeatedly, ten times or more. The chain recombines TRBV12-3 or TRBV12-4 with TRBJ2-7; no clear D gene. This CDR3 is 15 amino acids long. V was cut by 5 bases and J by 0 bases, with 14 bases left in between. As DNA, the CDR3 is TGTGCCAGCAGTATCCGCCCTTCGGGCTCCTACGAGCAGTACTTC. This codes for CASSIRPSGSYEQYF.

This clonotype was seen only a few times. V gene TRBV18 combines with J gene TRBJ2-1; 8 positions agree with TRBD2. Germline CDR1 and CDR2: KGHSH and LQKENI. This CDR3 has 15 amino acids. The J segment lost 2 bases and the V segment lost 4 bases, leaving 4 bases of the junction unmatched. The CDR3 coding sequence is TGTGCCAGCTCACTAGCGGGGTCGGCCTACAATGAGCAGTTCTTC. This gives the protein CASSLAGSAYNEQFF.

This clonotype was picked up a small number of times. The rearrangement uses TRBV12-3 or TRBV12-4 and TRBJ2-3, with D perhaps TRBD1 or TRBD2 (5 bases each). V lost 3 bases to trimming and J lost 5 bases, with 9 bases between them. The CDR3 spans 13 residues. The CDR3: CASSLGDRDTQYF. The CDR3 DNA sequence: TGTGCCAGCAGTTTGGGGGATAGAGATACGCAGTATTTT.

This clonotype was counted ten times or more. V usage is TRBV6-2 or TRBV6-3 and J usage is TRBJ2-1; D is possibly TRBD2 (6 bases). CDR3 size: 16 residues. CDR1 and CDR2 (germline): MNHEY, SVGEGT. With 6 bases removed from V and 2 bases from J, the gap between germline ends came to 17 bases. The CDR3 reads CASSPPGLVAYNEQFF. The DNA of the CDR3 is TGTGCCAGCAGCCCCCCGGGACTTGTAGCCTACAATGAGCAGTTCTTC.

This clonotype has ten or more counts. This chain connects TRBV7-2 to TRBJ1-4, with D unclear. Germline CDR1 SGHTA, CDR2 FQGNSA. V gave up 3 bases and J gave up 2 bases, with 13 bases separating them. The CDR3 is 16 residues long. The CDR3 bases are TGTGCCAGCAGCTTCGGACTACGTACGACTAATGAAAAACTGTTTTTT. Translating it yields CASSFGLRTTNEKLFF.

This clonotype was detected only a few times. CDR3 sequence (DNA): TGCAGCGTGACCAGGGAAGCTGGGGCCAACGTCCTGACTTTC. It encodes CSVTREAGANVLTF. The V call is TRBV29-1, the J call TRBJ2-6, with a possible D match to TRBD1 (5 bases). The CDR3 consists of 14 residues. V was clipped by 6 bases and J by 2 bases, with 11 bases between them. Germline CDR1 is SQVTM and CDR2 is ANQGSEA.

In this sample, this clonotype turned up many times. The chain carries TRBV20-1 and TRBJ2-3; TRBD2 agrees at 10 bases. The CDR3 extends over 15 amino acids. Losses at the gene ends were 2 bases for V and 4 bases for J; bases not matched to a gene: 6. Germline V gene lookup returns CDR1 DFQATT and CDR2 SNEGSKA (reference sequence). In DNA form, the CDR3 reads TGCAGTGCTAGATCAACTAGCGGGGCCGCAGATACGCAGTATTTT. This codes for CSARSTSGAADTQYF.